This paragraph reports one TCR beta chain. Antigen: not known. The data were taken from a study of shared clonotypes between healthy human individuals. All donors qualified as healthy HIV-negative adults and had experienced no recent acute infections or vaccinations. Trimming took off 5 bases at V and 3 bases at J, with 17 bases between the two ends. The CDR3 is made up of 16 amino acids. CDR1 and CDR2 (germline): SGHRS, YFSETQ. Study outcomes and limitations: Naive subsets generally had larger estimated richness than memory subsets. Generation probabilities of non-shared clonotypes were lower (relative to those shared by all four donors).

Assay runs were performed at deep level. Only in-frame clones appear in the TCRdb table, and some are missing; sequencing was by immunoSEQ multiplex PCR. The repertoire holds some 690,000 clones, around 90% seen once, with around a third in the top ten. The source is a young man in good health. Some clones in this sample may be carry-over from other donors' samples. V gene TRBV5-1 combines with J gene TRBJ1-4, with D hard to call. Specimen: memory CD8+ T cells from PBMCs. Noted subset: CD45RO+ cells pooled with CCR7-negative TemRA cells. CDR3 protein: CASSLGSPLANEKLFF. CDR3 DNA: TGCGCCAGCAGTCTTGGTAGTCCTTTGGCTAATGAAAAACTGTTTTTT.